Listed here are 27 T cell receptor beta chains from one sample, sequenced in a study of blood T cell repertoires in COVID-19. TCRdb's copy holds only in-frame clones and misses some; the assay was immunoSEQ multiplex PCR. Seen here are around 200,000 clones, approximately 80% observed once, and the top ten hold roughly 6.3%. Sequencing was done on a sample of peripheral blood. These receptors were collected from a human donor in a cohort sampled during active COVID-19.

The chain combines TRBV6-6 with TRBJ1-1, with D possibly matching TRBD1 (6 bases). The V end was cut by 2 bases, the J end by 5 bases, with 15 bases between. Germline loops: CDR1 MNHNY, CDR2 SVGAGI (reference sequence). The CDR3 sequence is 15 residues long. As DNA, the CDR3 is TGTGCCAGCAGTTACGCGGGGGCTCGGGGAACTGAAGCTTTCTTT. Protein product: CASSYAGARGTEAFF.

This chain uses TRBV5-4 with TRBJ1-6; D might be TRBD1 (5 bases). This CDR3 contains 16 residues. Germline lookup yields CDR1 SGHNT and CDR2 YYREEE (reference sequence). The germline V and J ends were trimmed by 0 bases and 7 bases, with 14 bases remaining between them. The CDR3 reads CASSLGGGGSNSPLHF. For the CDR3, the DNA is TGTGCCAGCAGCTTGGGAGGCGGGGGATCGAATTCACCCCTCCACTTT. Full variable domain (missing parts from reference TRBV5-4 and TRBJ1-6): ETGVTQSPTHLIKTRGQQVTLRCSSQSGHNTVSWYQQALGQGPQFIFQYYREEENGRGNFPPRFSGLQFPNYSSELNVNALELDDSALYLCASSLGGGGSNSPLHFGNGTRLTVT.

This chain links TRBV30 with TRBJ1-3, with no clear D. The CDR3 runs 15 residues. Germline CDR1 reads GTSNPN; CDR2 reads SVGIG (reference sequence). The V gene lost 1 base and the J gene lost 0 bases, with 10 bases spanning the gap. The CDR3 protein is CAWSAEYSSGNTIYF. The CDR3 region has the DNA TGTGCCTGGAGTGCTGAGTATAGCTCTGGAAACACCATATATTTT.

The V and J genes are TRBV7-9 and TRBJ1-6, with D perhaps matching TRBD1 (5 bases). CDR1 and CDR2 (germline): SEHNR, FQNEAQ (reference sequence). The CDR3 has 14 amino acids. V was cut by 5 bases and J by 7 bases, with 12 bases left in between. This CDR3 reads CASSPNRINSPLHF. The CDR3 DNA follows: TGTGCCAGCAGCCCAAACAGGATCAATTCACCCCTCCACTTT.

V gene TRBV20-1 combines with J gene TRBJ1-5, with D unresolved. This CDR3 is 14 amino acids long. CDR1 and CDR2 from the germline V gene are DFQATT and SNEGSKA (reference sequence). The V end lost 5 bases, the J end lost 3 bases, and 14 bases lay between the germline ends. The CDR3 region has the DNA TGCAGTGCTGGTGGCCGGGGTATCAATCAGCCCCAGCATTTT. This codes for CSAGGRGINQPQHF.

The chain carries TRBV6-1 and TRBJ1-2; 8 bases line up with TRBD1. CDR1 is MNHNS and CDR2 is SASEGT in the germline V gene. There are 15 residues in the CDR3. V shed 2 bases, J shed 2 bases, and the junction held 4 bases outside the gene matches. This CDR3 reads CASSELTGENYGYTF. For the CDR3, the DNA is TGTGCCAGCAGTGAACTGACAGGGGAAAACTATGGCTACACCTTC.

As regards this clone: Germline is not matched at one junction end, which may reflect a read error. The CDR3 nucleotides read TGCGCCCGCAGGGGCGGGGGGGGCACAGATACGCAGTATTTT. It specifies CARRGGGGTDTQYF. The V call is TRBV5-1, the J call TRBJ2-3; 9 nucleotides line up with TRBD2. CDR3 length: 14 residues. Germline V gives CDR1 SGHRS, CDR2 YFSETQ.

The gene calls are TRBV7-2 and TRBJ2-2, with a possible D match to TRBD2 (6 bases). This CDR3 is built from 17 residues. The germline V gene has CDR1 SGHTA and CDR2 FQGNSA. Trimming took off 1 base at V and 2 bases at J, with 14 bases between the two ends. The CDR3: CASSLVRLGINTGELFF. DNA of the CDR3: TGTGCCAGCAGCTTAGTAAGACTAGGGATAAACACCGGGGAGCTGTTTTTT. Combining the CDR3 with reference TRBV7-2 and TRBJ2-2 gives the whole variable domain GAGVSQSPSNKVTEKGKDVELRCDPISGHTALYWYRQSLGQGLEFLIYFQGNSAPDKSGLPSDRFSAERTGGSVSTLTIQRTQQEDSAVYLCASSLVRLGINTGELFFGEGSRLTVL.

This clone was counted between two and nine times. The rearrangement uses TRBV30 and TRBJ1-2; no clear D. Trimming shortened V by 4 bases and J by 5 bases, and 11 bases separated the two germline ends. Germline values: CDR1 GTSNPN, CDR2 SVGIG (reference sequence). The CDR3 contains 12 residues. DNA for the CDR3: TGTGCCTGGACCCCAGCGGGGTATGGCTACACCTTC. Protein: CAWTPAGYGYTF.

J is TRBJ1-5 and V is TRBV4-1, with 9 bases fitting TRBD1. The length of the CDR3 is 16 residues. CDR1 and CDR2 from the germline V gene are MGHRA and YSYEKL. The V and J ends lost 1 base and 10 bases, in that order; junction bases with no gene match: 11. CDR3 sequence reads: CASSQVLGDRVRPQHF. Here the CDR3 DNA reads TGCGCCAGCAGCCAAGTGTTGGGGGACAGGGTTCGTCCCCAGCATTTT.

This chain connects TRBV29-1 to TRBJ2-7, with D unresolved. V was cut by 4 bases and J by 2 bases, with 9 bases left in between. This CDR3 has 12 residues. Germline assignment: CDR1 SQVTM and CDR2 ANQGSEA. This CDR3 reads CSVAQIPYEQYF. The CDR3, as DNA: TGCAGCGTTGCTCAGATACCCTACGAGCAGTACTTC.

This chain connects TRBV6-1 to TRBJ1-6; tentatively, D is TRBD1 (6 bases). There are 16 residues in the CDR3. V lost 4 bases to trimming and J lost 5 bases, with 15 bases between them. Germline lookup yields CDR1 MNHNS and CDR2 SASEGT. This CDR3 is CASSVLGTPNNSPLHF. The CDR3 DNA follows: TGTGCCAGCAGTGTCCTTGGGACACCGAATAATTCACCCCTCCACTTT.

The V call is TRBV19, the J call TRBJ2-3; TRBD2 matches 11 bases. V was pared by 3 bases and J by 2 bases, with 4 bases of the junction left unmatched. CDR3 length: 16 residues. CDR1 LNHDA and CDR2 SQIVND come from the germline V gene (reference sequence). The CDR3 loop is CASSILLAGDTDTQYF. CDR3 in DNA: TGTGCCAGTAGTATTCTACTAGCGGGGGACACAGATACGCAGTATTTT.

The J gene is TRBJ1-6, the V gene TRBV14, with unresolved D. Trimming cost V 1 base and J 9 bases, with 7 bases left between them. CDR3 length: 13 residues. The germline gives CDR1 SGHDN, CDR2 FVKESK. The CDR3 reads CASSQAVFSPLHF. The CDR3, as DNA: TGTGCCAGCAGCCAAGCTGTATTTTCACCCCTCCACTTT.

The gene calls are TRBV5-6 and TRBJ2-7; D is possibly TRBD1 (6 bases). Trimming cost V 2 bases and J 5 bases, with 11 bases left between them. Germline V lookup: CDR1 SGHDT, CDR2 YYEEEE. The CDR3 length is 13 residues. The CDR3 DNA reads TGTGCCAGCAGCTTAACAGGGCGCCACGAGCAGTACTTC. Translated, it gives CASSLTGRHEQYF.

This rearrangement joins TRBV6-5 to TRBJ1-6, with 9 bases fitting TRBD1. Germline CDR1 MNHEY, CDR2 SVGAGI. With 7 bases clipped from V and 5 bases from J, the junction kept 6 bases outside the gene matches. CDR3 length: 15 residues. The CDR3 sequence is CASKVGTGNNSPLHF. CDR3 DNA: TGTGCCAGCAAAGTCGGGACAGGGAATAATTCACCCCTCCACTTT.

V usage is TRBV5-4 and J usage is TRBJ1-1; 9 bases align to TRBD1. Losses at the gene ends were 4 bases for V and 3 bases for J; bases not matched to a gene: 10. The germline CDR1 and CDR2 sequences are SGHNT and YYREEE (reference sequence). The CDR3 covers 16 residues. The CDR3 here is CASSPGQGPPYTEAFF. The CDR3, as DNA: TGTGCCAGCAGCCCCGGACAGGGGCCCCCTTACACTGAAGCTTTCTTT.

A single count supports this clone. This sequence joins TRBV6-1 and TRBJ1-2; no clear D. The CDR3 contains 14 residues. V was clipped by 3 bases and J by 4 bases, with 12 bases between them. Germline CDR1 reads MNHNS; CDR2 reads SASEGT. The CDR3 sequence is CASSERGAVYGYTF. For the CDR3, the DNA is TGTGCCAGCAGTGAGCGCGGCGCAGTCTATGGCTACACCTTC.

The V call is TRBV6-5, the J call TRBJ2-7; 8 bases are a match to TRBD1. The ends lost 7 bases at V and 4 bases at J; junction bases unmatched: 6. Germline CDR1 is MNHEY and CDR2 is SVGAGI. The CDR3 totals 13 residues. CDR3 nucleotides: TGTGCCAGCAATAGACAGGGGACTTACGAGCAGTACTTC. This encodes CASNRQGTYEQYF.

The rearrangement joins TRBV6-1 to TRBJ2-7, with 9 bases that match TRBD1. V shed 1 base and J 3 bases; nucleotides not matched to a gene: 4. The length of the CDR3 is 15 residues. Looked up from germline, CDR1 is MNHNS and CDR2 is SASEGT. The CDR3 nucleotides are TGTGCCAGCAGTGAAGATACAGGGGGCTTCTACGAGCAGTACTTC. Translated: CASSEDTGGFYEQYF.

This chain links TRBV2 with TRBJ1-6; D gene uncertain. Trimming cost V 8 bases and J 13 bases, with 18 bases left between them. CDR3 length: 13 residues. CDR1 is SNHLY, CDR2 FYNNEI, per germline. The CDR3 DNA is TGTGCCAGCTGTCTACAGAGGGAATCGCCCCTCCACTTT. Translating gives CASCLQRESPLHF.

V gene TRBV25-1 combines with J gene TRBJ2-1; 8 bases fit TRBD1. The CDR3 extends over 15 amino acids. V shed 0 bases and J 7 bases; nucleotides not matched to a gene: 5. CDR1 MGHDK and CDR2 SYGVNS come from the germline V gene. In DNA form, the CDR3 reads TGTGCCAGCAGTGAATACGGCAGGGGGCCGAATGAGCAGTTCTTC. Translated, it gives CASSEYGRGPNEQFF.

As to this clone: This same CDR3 is encoded by further DNA sequences in the sample. The rearrangement links TRBV19 to TRBJ1-1; 8 nucleotides match TRBD1. Germline assignment: CDR1 LNHDA and CDR2 SQIVND (reference sequence). The V gene end was trimmed by 5 bases and the J gene end by 5 bases; junction bases not matched to a gene: 10. The CDR3 is 15 amino acids. The CDR3 is CASSSYRGRDTEAFF. The CDR3 nucleotides read TGTGCCAGTAGTTCCTACAGGGGGAGGGATACTGAAGCTTTCTTT. Supplemented by reference TRBV19 and TRBJ1-1, the full variable domain reads DGGITQSPKYLFRKEGQNVTLSCEQNLNHDAMYWYRQDPGQGLRLIYYSQIVNDFQKGDIAEGYSVSREKKESFPLTVTSAQKNPTAFYLCASSSYRGRDTEAFFGQGTRLTVV.

The chain carries TRBV5-6 and TRBJ2-7, with no clear D. Germline lookup yields CDR1 SGHDT and CDR2 YYEEEE. Trimming removed 4 bases at V and 0 bases at J, with 14 bases between. This CDR3 contains 15 residues. The DNA for the CDR3 is TGTGCCAGCAGCCTCCCGACAAGCCGCTCCTACGAGCAGTACTTC. Translating gives CASSLPTSRSYEQYF. Using reference TRBV5-6 and TRBJ2-7 for the parts outside the CDR3, the full variable domain is DAGVTQSPTHLIKTRGQQVTLRCSPKSGHDTVSWYQQALGQGPQFIFQYYEEEERQRGNFPDRFSGHQFPNYSSELNVNALLLGDSALYLCASSLPTSRSYEQYFGPGTRLTVT.

This chain links TRBV6-6 with TRBJ1-2; D remains ambiguous. Trimming shortened V by 5 bases and J by 4 bases, and 11 bases separated the two germline ends. The CDR3 covers 13 residues. Germline V gene lookup returns CDR1 MNHNY and CDR2 SVGAGI (reference sequence). The CDR3, as DNA: TGTGCCAGCAGTCCCACAGCCCCCTATGGCTACACCTTC. This sequence encodes CASSPTAPYGYTF.

This clone was found once. The rearrangement links TRBV4-1 to TRBJ2-1; 8 bases align to TRBD1. The CDR3 runs to 17 residues. V gave up 0 bases and J gave up 7 bases; unmatched junction bases: 11. Germline CDR1 and CDR2: MGHRA and YSYEKL. The CDR3 region has the DNA TGCGCCAGCAGCCAAGATCTTCCAGGGGGCGCTGTAAATGAGCAGTTCTTC. Its translation: CASSQDLPGGAVNEQFF.

The chain uses TRBV5-1 and TRBJ1-2; 7 bases are shared with TRBD1. CDR3 length: 17 residues. The ends lost 0 bases at V and 1 base at J; junction bases unmatched: 9. CDR1 SGHRS and CDR2 YFSETQ come from the germline V gene. DNA of the CDR3: TGCGCCAGCAGCTTGGGCCGGGACAGATTAATTAACTATGGCTACACCTTC. Translation: CASSLGRDRLINYGYTF.